This T cell receptor beta chain emerged from a study of OX40 agonist ivuxolimab in advanced cancers. General study points: Partial responders receiving 0.1-3.0 mg/kg showed among the lowest clonal expansion. At doses 0.1 to 3.0 mg/kg, CD4+ and CD8+ clones expanded.

With autoimmune disease history or systemic immunosuppression, patients were excluded. A remark on this clone: What it recognizes is unknown.

Using immunoSEQ multiplex PCR, the repertoire was profiled, and TCRdb retains in-frame clones only, with some absent. The sample has approximately 65,000 clones; about nine tenths are singletons. This CDR3 is 11 amino acids long. The V gene lost 5 bases and the J gene lost 2 bases, with 7 bases spanning the gap. Germline assignment: CDR1 DFQATT and CDR2 SNEGSKA (reference sequence). V gene TRBV20-1 combines with J gene TRBJ2-7, with D possibly being TRBD1 (6 bases). The sequences come from CD4+ or CD8+ T cells sorted from blood, collected in a trial of the OX40 agonist ivuxolimab. The sequence derives from an adult with an advanced solid tumor such as melanoma, head and neck, liver or kidney cancer. CDR3 amino acids: CSAAGAYEQYF. In nucleotides, the CDR3 is TGCAGTGCTGCAGGGGCCTACGAGCAGTACTTC.